This TCR beta chain originates from a study of vaccination and CD4 T cells after COVID-19 (dated by TCRdb to the early 2020s). Study-wide context: Every convalescent patient had a positive nasal swab PCR test for SARS-CoV-2, with mild disease in about nine patients and severe disease in one. Control cultures received a CEFX viral epitope pool as the positive control, an HIV-1 Nef peptide pool as the negative control, or no peptide. In around 9 COVID-19 convalescent patients and a few infection-naive healthy vaccine recipients, researchers compared the spike-specific CD4+ TCR repertoire from before mRNA vaccination with the repertoire from after. Two doses of either the Pfizer-BioNTech BNT162b2 vaccine (n=8) or the Moderna mRNA-1273 vaccine (n=2) were administered to participants. The time from the second vaccine dose to post-vaccine blood sampling had a median of roughly 70 days and ranged from about 14 to 250 days. Post-COVID blood samples from convalescent patients were collected a median of roughly 100 days after diagnosis, with a range of roughly 35 to 180 days. The convalescent cohort comprised six males and four females, including two Hispanic individuals, seven Caucasians, two Asians and one multiracial person. Culture stimuli were overlapping spike peptide pools from SARS-CoV-2 and from the common cold coronaviruses HCoV-NL63, HCoV-OC43 and HCoV-229E. Points the paper makes about the study in general: An increase in the median number of SARS-CoV-2-reactive clonotypes from around 20 after infection to 38 after vaccination was observed, but the change was not found to be significant. Among convalescent patients, a median 86.3% of the SARS-CoV-2-reactive clones seen after vaccination appeared only after vaccination, which suggests priming specific to the vaccine. Of the vaccine-specific clones in convalescent patients, 304 of 307, or nearly all, reacted only to SARS-CoV-2 spike and did not cross-react with common cold coronaviruses. The study included relatively few convalescent patients and did not analyze early timepoints after natural infection.

From a lookup of the germline V gene (reference sequence), CDR1 and CDR2 are MNHEY and SMNVEV. The CDR3, cysteine through phenylalanine, is 16 amino acids long. The only DNA kept is the CDR3, 48 bases in frame from the first base. V has 2 bases trimmed and J has 6 bases trimmed; junction bases matching no gene number 6. Library preparation used PCR. DNA from cultured CD4+ T cells was subjected to TCR sequencing with the Oncomine TCR Beta short-read assay at the Johns Hopkins FTIC core. Genomic DNA was extracted from the cultured CD4+ T cells with the QIAamp micro DNA kit. Oncomine TCR Beta libraries from cultured CD4+ T cells were pooled with unique dual indexes and sequenced on an Illumina iSeq 100. The authors' analysis ran thus. Non-productive sequences were removed, and CDR3s that did not start with C, did not end with F or W, or were shorter than 7 amino acids were discarded. The MANAFEST web application was used to identify antigen-specific clonotypes by comparing peptide-stimulated wells against reference wells and other culture wells. To be called positive, a clone needed an FDR below 0.05, an odds ratio above 5, and a productive frequency above 0.1% in at least two of three replicate wells. A clonotype counted as cross-reactive if it showed significant expansion both in the SARS-CoV-2 spike wells and in at least one common cold coronavirus spike condition. CDR3 homology was assessed with Levenshtein distances (stringdist) and unrooted phylogenetic trees (ape) in R version 3.6.1. In-frame beta chains were kept once TCRdb had trimmed the public reads at Q25 with fastp and called clones with MiXCR. Rows with one shared CDR3 protein collapse into an entry with the most common genes and DNA. These V and J calls rely on TCRdb rather than the paper's analysis. The sample data list some 4,600 distinct CDR3 sequences, and approximately 30% of these were observed just once. The ten largest clones take up about a third of the sample.

Comments on this clonotype: The clone's antigen remains unknown. No base-level quality is on record; no much larger clone is a single base apart.

This specimen's treatment or condition label, per the study, means: roughly ten-day PBMC culture with coronavirus spike peptide pools or control peptides (ViraFEST assay). The study used the ViraFEST assay, which expanded antigen-specific T cells with peptide pools and then identified expanded clonotypes by TCR sequencing. The convalescent patients' positive SARS-CoV-2 PCR tests were from March to December 2020, which was before the Alpha, Beta and Delta variants emerged in the United States. Each well held 2 million to 2.5 million PBMCs cultured with 9 to 10 ug/ml peptide pools in IMDM containing approximately 5% human AB serum and around 10 IU/ml IL-2. On days 3 and 7, half of the culture medium was replaced with fresh IL-2-containing medium. Once the cells had been in culture for ten to eleven days, the EasySep CD4+ T cell isolation kit was used to isolate CD4+ T cells by negative selection. Ficoll-Paque Plus gradient centrifugation was used to isolate PBMCs from whole blood, and the isolated PBMCs were then either used fresh or cryopreserved at -140C. Each culture condition was generally run in triplicate wells.

This clonotype was obtained from a human donor who had recovered from COVID-19. Sequencing was carried out using CD4+ T cells from blood, cultured in vitro. This chain joins TRBV27 to TRBJ2-7, with 14 middle bases fitting TRBD2. In nucleotide form, the sequence is TGTGCCAGCAGTTTACGACTAGCGGGAGGGCCTAGCGAGCAGTACTTC. Its protein product is CASSLRLAGGPSEQYF.